Each of the 11 T cell receptor beta chains below was sequenced from the same sample in a study of cytomegalovirus exposure and HLA in healthy donors. PCR employed 60 Vbeta and 13 Jbeta primers. Here immunoSEQ multiplex PCR was the method, and the copy in TCRdb shows in-frame clones only, minus some. The repertoire holds under 200,000 clones, with 80% as singletons. What was sequenced was PBMCs. The receptors shown here come from a man aged 25 to 40 in good health and CMV-seronegative.

This chain connects TRBV7-3 to TRBJ2-1, with D tentatively TRBD1 (6 bases). Germline V gives CDR1 SGHTA, CDR2 FQGTGA. V was shortened by 4 bases and J by 6 bases, with 16 bases between the two germline ends. The CDR3 length is 15 residues. Here the CDR3 DNA reads TGTGCCAGCAGCTCAGCAGGGGCCCTTCTCAATGAGCAGTTCTTC. It is translated as CASSSAGALLNEQFF.

The chain employs TRBV5-6 and TRBJ1-4; TRBD1 matches 9 bases. The CDR3 totals 15 residues. Germline CDR1 SGHDT, CDR2 YYEEEE. V trimming: 3 bases; J trimming: 7 bases; junction bases outside the gene matches: 7. CDR3 amino acids: CASSSGTGLVEKLFF. CDR3 sequence (DNA): TGTGCCAGCAGCTCCGGGACAGGGTTGGTTGAAAAACTGTTTTTT.

The rearrangement links TRBV5-1 to TRBJ1-2; weak D call: TRBD1 (5 bases). V lost 0 bases and J 3 bases, leaving 12 bases between the germline ends. The CDR3 is made up of 15 amino acids. The germline gives CDR1 SGHRS, CDR2 YFSETQ. The CDR3 protein is CASSLVRGGDYGYTF. CDR3 nucleotide sequence: TGCGCCAGCAGCTTGGTGAGGGGAGGCGACTATGGCTACACCTTC.

The chain joins TRBV6-5 to TRBJ2-2; 7 positions agree with TRBD2. With 4 bases clipped from V and 1 base from J, the junction kept 3 bases outside the gene matches. Germline CDR1 is MNHEY and CDR2 is SVGAGI. The CDR3 length is 15 residues. CDR3 nucleotide sequence: TGTGCCAGCAGTTTCCTAGCGGAGAACACCGGGGAGCTGTTTTTT. Translated: CASSFLAENTGELFF.

The chain combines TRBV13 with TRBJ1-3; the D is unclear. This CDR3 is built from 13 residues. The germline V and J ends were trimmed by 7 bases and 0 bases, with 7 bases remaining between them. Germline CDR1 PRHDT, CDR2 FYEKMQ (reference sequence). CDR3 coding DNA: TGTGCCAGCACCAGCGTCTCTGGAAACACCATATATTTT. Amino acids: CASTSVSGNTIYF.

The rearrangement links TRBV19 to TRBJ2-7, with TRBD2 matching 14 bases. V was clipped by 3 bases and J by 2 bases; unmatched bases: 6. The CDR3 runs 17 residues. Germline CDR1 reads LNHDA; CDR2 reads SQIVND (reference sequence). The CDR3: CASSIGGLAGGTYEQYF. In nucleotides, the CDR3 is TGTGCCAGTAGTATCGGAGGACTAGCGGGGGGTACCTACGAGCAGTACTTC.

The chain has TRBV7-8 and TRBJ2-7; 7 bases agree with TRBD1. J lost 3 bases, V lost 5 bases, and 7 bases had no gene match. Germline V gene data show CDR1 as SGHVS and CDR2 as FQNEAQ. This CDR3 is 14 amino acids long. For the CDR3, the DNA is TGTGCCAGCAGCCCCGGACAGGTTAGCTACGAGCAGTACTTC. Its translation is CASSPGQVSYEQYF.

The chain carries TRBV4-3 and TRBJ2-7, with TRBD2 as a possible D gene (5 bases). The CDR3 spans 13 residues. Germline V CDR1 and CDR2: LGHNA, YSLEER. V was cut by 5 bases and J by 6 bases, with 14 bases left in between. The DNA of the CDR3 is TGCGCCAGCAGCTCAGTTGCCGGGGTCGAGCAGTACTTC. It specifies CASSSVAGVEQYF.

The chain has TRBV13 and TRBJ2-7, with TRBD1 matching over 7 bases. CDR1 and CDR2 from the germline V gene are PRHDT and FYEKMQ (reference sequence). The CDR3 consists of 14 residues. The J segment lost 0 bases and the V segment lost 5 bases, leaving 4 bases of the junction unmatched. CDR3 region: CASSEQGTSYEQYF. In DNA, the CDR3 is TGTGCCAGCAGCGAACAGGGGACCTCCTACGAGCAGTACTTC.

This clone was seen only a few times. V is TRBV27 and J is TRBJ2-1, with 8 nucleotides matching TRBD2. Germline V gene sequence: CDR1 MNHEY, CDR2 SMNVEV (reference sequence). The CDR3 has 18 amino acids. V lost 4 bases and J lost 5; bases outside the gene matches: 16. CDR3 in DNA: TGTGCCAGCAGTTCCCCAACGGGACTAGTGGGACCTCACAATGAGCAGTTCTTC. It yields the protein CASSSPTGLVGPHNEQFF.

CDR3 DNA sequence: TGTGCCAGCAGTCCGGACAGGGCTGAAGCTTTCTTT. Translating gives CASSPDRAEAFF. The chain has TRBV28 and TRBJ1-1; 8 bases align to TRBD1. This CDR3 region has 12 residues. Unmatched junction bases numbered 2, after V lost 5 bases and J lost 6 bases. The V gene's germline CDR1 is MDHEN and CDR2 SYDVKM.